The rows below give T cell receptor beta chains drawn from one sample of a study of neurological immune-mediated disorders. From the 5' RACE reads, TCRdb called clonotypes with MiXCR, one entry per CDR3 protein. The sample lists tens of thousands of distinct CDR3 sequences, over 9.5% occurring once. Source material: PBMCs. These receptors were taken from a female donor in good health. The CDR3 runs from the conserved cysteine through the conserved F or W. The D gene is left open where the match is weak. Part of the rows lack a size; the others show once, few, many or a class for expanded clones.

>NA|TRBV7-8|NA|TRBJ2-3
CASSSPANSLSTDTQYF
TGTGCCAGCAGCTCCCCAGCGAACTCGCTCAGCACAGATACGCAGTATTTT
>NA|TRBV9|NA|TRBJ1-3
CVSSVERAAGNTIYF
TGTGTCAGCAGCGTAGAGAGGGCGGCGGGAAACACCATATATTTT
>NA|TRBV29-1|many|TRBJ2-1
CSVEGEREIYNEQFF
TGCAGCGTTGAAGGCGAACGGGAGATATACAATGAGCAGTTCTTC
>NA|TRBV10-3|many|TRBJ1-1
CAINSGSQNTEAFF
TGTGCCATCAATTCGGGTTCCCAGAACACTGAAGCTTTCTTT
>TRBD1|TRBV12-3/TRBV12-4|many|TRBJ2-3
CASSRTGQDTQYF
TGTGCCAGCAGTCGGACAGGTCAAGATACGCAGTATTTT
>TRBD2|TRBV9|many|TRBJ2-3
CASTRLAGGLTDTQYF
TGTGCCAGCACTCGACTAGCGGGAGGGCTCACAGATACGCAGTATTTT
>TRBD1|TRBV5-1|many|TRBJ2-2
CASSFTGEKAGELFF
TGCGCCAGCAGCTTCACAGGGGAGAAGGCCGGGGAGCTGTTTTTT
>NA|TRBV12-3/TRBV12-4|NA|TRBJ1-6
CASSFRDGYNSPLHF
TGTGCCAGCAGTTTCCGGGACGGGTATAATTCACCCCTCCACTTT
>NA|TRBV5-1|many|TRBJ1-6
CASSFGSSLSDSPLHF
TGCGCCAGCAGCTTCGGGTCGAGTTTGTCAGATTCACCCCTCCACTTT
>NA|TRBV15|NA|TRBJ2-7
CATSSPRGHYEQYF
TGTGCCACCAGCAGTCCCAGGGGACACTACGAGCAGTACTTC
>NA|TRBV3-1|NA|TRBJ1-3
CASSPARNLAIYF
TGTGCCAGCAGCCCCGCCAGAAATCTCGCCATATATTTT
>TRBD2|TRBV27|many|TRBJ2-1
CASSLRTSGGSFSYNEQFF
TGTGCCAGCAGTTTAAGGACTAGCGGGGGTAGCTTCTCCTACAATGAGCAGTTCTTC
>NA|TRBV6-1|many|TRBJ1-1
CASMYRADTEAFF
TGTGCCAGCATGTACAGGGCCGACACTGAAGCTTTCTTT
>TRBD1|TRBV2|many|TRBJ1-5
CASSVGQGANQPQHF
TGTGCCAGCAGTGTCGGCCAGGGGGCCAATCAGCCCCAGCATTTT
>NA|TRBV5-1|many|TRBJ1-1
CASSFGDGVNTEAFF
TGCGCCAGCAGCTTCGGGGACGGGGTGAACACTGAAGCTTTCTTT
>NA|TRBV12-3/TRBV12-4|many|TRBJ1-1
CASRRPAGANTEAFF
TGTGCCAGCAGGAGACCCGCAGGGGCTAACACTGAAGCTTTCTTT
>NA|TRBV20-1|many|TRBJ2-7
CSARAPVSFSYEQYF
TGCAGTGCTAGAGCCCCCGTCTCTTTCTCCTACGAGCAGTACTTC
>NA|TRBV5-1|many|TRBJ1-2
CASSLVAGMNYGYTF
TGCGCCAGCAGCTTGGTGGCAGGGATGAACTATGGCTACACCTTC
>NA|TRBV7-9|many|TRBJ2-1
CASGGMGLANEQFF
TGTGCCAGCGGGGGAATGGGGCTGGCCAATGAGCAGTTCTTC
>TRBD2|TRBV3-1|many|TRBJ2-7
CASSQEGLADSYEQYF
TGTGCCAGCAGCCAAGAGGGACTAGCGGACTCCTACGAGCAGTACTTC